What follows are 29 T cell receptor beta chains derived from one specimen sequenced in a study of T-cell reconstitution after alpha-beta-depleted transplantation in children. Preparation of the TCRbeta library used unique molecular identifiers. TCRdb itself ran the PCR reads through MiXCR, one entry per CDR3 protein. The sample holds over 550,000 distinct CDR3 sequences, approximately 10% seen once. The sample was PBMCs from the stem cell graft donor, taken from the stem cell graft. The receptor set was obtained from a human donor who donated a stem cell graft to a child with acute myeloid leukemia.

This clonotype was recorded at least ten times. The rearrangement links TRBV4-3 to TRBJ1-4, with 7 bases fitting TRBD1. Germline trimming cut 3 bases from V and 5 bases from J; bases unmatched to any gene: 0. The germline CDR1 and CDR2 sequences are LGHNA and YSLEER. The CDR3 has 13 residues. The chain's CDR3 is CASSQTGNEKLFF. DNA of the CDR3: TGCGCCAGCAGCCAGACAGGGAATGAAAAACTGTTTTTT.

This clonotype was counted at least ten times. The rearrangement joins TRBV20-1 to TRBJ2-1; D is uncertain. The length of the CDR3 is 14 residues. Germline loops: CDR1 DFQATT, CDR2 SNEGSKA (reference sequence). V lost 3 bases and J 0 bases, leaving 9 bases between the germline ends. The CDR3 here is CSASLRSSYNEQFF. The CDR3 DNA sequence: TGCAGTGCTAGTCTCAGGAGCTCCTACAATGAGCAGTTCTTC.

This clonotype has a handful of counts. This chain links TRBV2 with TRBJ2-7; D might be TRBD2 (5 bases). V lost 7 bases to trimming and J lost 3 bases, with 19 bases between them. The germline V gene encodes CDR1 SNHLY and CDR2 FYNNEI. The CDR3 runs to 15 residues. CDR3 nucleotide sequence: TGTGCCAGCACCCCGATGCGGGCGCTTAGCTACGAGCAGTACTTC. Protein product: CASTPMRALSYEQYF.

This clonotype was counted a few times. The chain joins TRBV6-2 or TRBV6-3 to TRBJ2-1; tentative D call: TRBD2 (6 bases). V lost 6 bases and J lost 7, with 13 bases in between. Germline CDR1 reads MNHEY; CDR2 reads SVGEGT. The CDR3 runs to 13 residues. CDR3 sequence reads: CASRRNGGNEQFF. CDR3 coding DNA: TGTGCCAGCAGAAGGAATGGGGGGAATGAGCAGTTCTTC.

The sample holds many counts of this clonotype. The V gene is TRBV20-1, the J gene TRBJ2-5; 10 nucleotides align to TRBD2. The CDR3 consists of 15 residues. With 6 bases clipped from V and 4 bases from J, the junction kept 11 bases outside the gene matches. Germline-derived CDR1 and CDR2 are DFQATT and SNEGSKA (reference sequence). Here the CDR3 DNA reads TGCAGTGCCTTTAGCGGGAGGAGGGAGAGAGAGACCCAGTACTTC. The encoded protein is CSAFSGRRERETQYF.

This clonotype has just a few counts. The V and J genes are TRBV4-2 and TRBJ2-1; possibly TRBD2 for D (6 bases). The V end lost 4 bases, the J end lost 7 bases, and 20 bases lay between the germline ends. The CDR3 is 16 residues long. CDR1 is LGHNA, CDR2 YNFKEQ, per germline. CDR3 region: CASSLSLARGRNEQFF. The DNA for the CDR3 is TGTGCCAGCAGCCTGTCACTAGCCCGAGGTCGGAATGAGCAGTTCTTC.

The rearrangement uses TRBV12-3 or TRBV12-4 and TRBJ2-3; 11 bases fit TRBD1. V gave up 5 bases and J gave up 5 bases; unmatched junction bases: 6. The CDR3 runs 15 residues. CDR3 loop: CASSPPGTGGDTQYF. For the CDR3, the DNA is TGTGCCAGCAGTCCGCCCGGGACAGGGGGAGATACGCAGTATTTT.

The rearrangement uses TRBV10-3 and TRBJ2-7; TRBD2 agrees at 14 bases. This CDR3 spans 18 amino acids. Unmatched junction bases numbered 13, after V lost 5 bases and J lost 4 bases. CDR1 and CDR2 from the germline V gene are ENHRY and SYGVKD. The CDR3, as DNA: TGTGCCATCAGTCCGTTGACTAGCGGGAGGGCCTCAGGGTACGAGCAGTACTTC. Residues: CAISPLTSGRASGYEQYF.

This clonotype was seen repeatedly, ten times or more. The V and J genes are TRBV4-2 and TRBJ2-7, with D possibly being TRBD1 (5 bases). Trimming took 0 bases from V and 3 from J, leaving 12 bases between them. The CDR3 is made up of 15 amino acids. Germline V gene data show CDR1 as LGHNA and CDR2 as YNFKEQ. The CDR3, as DNA: TGTGCCAGCAGCCAAGAAGCAGGGTCTCACTACGAGCAGTACTTC. It is translated as CASSQEAGSHYEQYF.

This clonotype was counted ten times or more. DNA of the CDR3: TGCAGCGTTGACGGCGGAGGGCTGTTTTTT. Encoded protein: CSVDGGGLFF. The chain joins TRBV29-1 to TRBJ2-2, with a weak D call TRBD2 (5 bases). Trimming shortened V by 3 bases and J by 13 bases, and 9 bases separated the two germline ends. The CDR3 covers 10 residues. From germline, CDR1 is SQVTM and CDR2 ANQGSEA.

This clonotype was seen more than once but under ten times. The rearrangement uses TRBV12-3 or TRBV12-4 and TRBJ2-2, with D possibly matching TRBD2 (6 bases). Trimming cost V 10 bases and J 4 bases, with 19 bases left between them. The CDR3 is 15 residues long. CDR3 protein: CATKIVGGGTGELFF. The CDR3, as DNA: TGTGCCACCAAAATCGTCGGGGGAGGCACCGGGGAGCTGTTTTTT.

This clonotype was recorded a few times. The rearrangement joins TRBV7-2 to TRBJ2-4; TRBD2 agrees at 11 bases. CDR1 is SGHTA, CDR2 FQGNSA, per germline. J was trimmed by 0 bases and V by 5 bases; bases with no gene match: 21. CDR3 length equals 22 residues. CDR3 amino acids: CASSRGRESLAGGRLAKNIQYF. The CDR3 coding sequence is TGTGCCAGCAGCAGGGGCAGGGAGTCCCTAGCGGGAGGACGTTTAGCCAAAAACATTCAGTACTTC.

The chain joins TRBV29-1 to TRBJ2-7, with 9 bases identical to TRBD2. The germline V gene has CDR1 SQVTM and CDR2 ANQGSEA. The CDR3 has 13 amino acids. J gave up 4 bases and V 4 bases, and 5 bases lay outside the gene matches. This CDR3 is CSVVLAGGYEQYF. The CDR3 DNA is TGCAGCGTTGTACTCGCGGGAGGGTACGAGCAGTACTTC.

In this sample, this clonotype turned up a few times. The chain is built from TRBV29-1 and TRBJ2-1; D is unclear. Trimming pared 6 bases from V and 0 bases from J, leaving 15 bases between. Per germline, CDR1 SQVTM and CDR2 ANQGSEA. The CDR3 has 15 amino acids. The CDR3 loop is CSVTIRASSYNEQFF. In DNA form, the CDR3 reads TGCAGCGTCACTATCCGGGCGAGCTCCTACAATGAGCAGTTCTTC.

This clonotype was counted at least ten times. The chain combines TRBV12-3 or TRBV12-4 with TRBJ2-7; D call uncertain. This CDR3 has 15 residues. V dropped 5 bases and J dropped 5 bases, with 19 bases sitting between them. CDR3 bases: TGTGCCAGCAGTCTCTCGAACCTCCCTAGAAACGAGCAGTACTTC. This encodes CASSLSNLPRNEQYF.

DNA for the CDR3: TGTGCCACCAGTGATCTAACCGGGACTAGCGGGAGGGCCAATGAGCAGTTCTTC. Its protein is CATSDLTGTSGRANEQFF. The chain has TRBV24-1 and TRBJ2-1; 16 bases align to TRBD2. This CDR3 is built from 18 residues. J was trimmed by 6 bases and V by 3 bases; bases with no gene match: 7. Germline V gives CDR1 KGHDR, CDR2 SFDVKD.

The chain has TRBV7-3 and TRBJ2-5; 11 positions match TRBD1. The V gene end was trimmed by 0 bases and the J gene end by 10 bases; junction bases not matched to a gene: 10. CDR3 length: 16 residues. Germline loops: CDR1 SGHTA, CDR2 FQGTGA. The CDR3 bases are TGTGCCAGCAGCTTAACATCATCGGGGACAGGGGGAGTCCAGTACTTC. This encodes CASSLTSSGTGGVQYF.

This clonotype was seen only a few times. The chain couples TRBV29-1 to TRBJ2-7; D may be TRBD2 (6 bases). Trimming removed 7 bases from V and 7 bases from J, with 20 bases in between. This CDR3 region has 13 residues. Germline CDR1 SQVTM, CDR2 ANQGSEA. CDR3 sequence (DNA): TGCAGCGCCACCGGGACTTCCCTCTGGGAGCAGTACTTC. Translated, it gives CSATGTSLWEQYF.

This clonotype was picked up many times. The chain has TRBV29-1 and TRBJ2-1; D is unresolved. Trimming cost V 0 bases and J 6 bases, with 6 bases left between them. This CDR3 has 12 amino acids. Germline V CDR1 and CDR2: SQVTM, ANQGSEA. The CDR3 protein is CSVEDDINEQFF. The CDR3 region has the DNA TGCAGCGTTGAAGATGACATCAATGAGCAGTTCTTC.

This clonotype came up many times. The chain employs TRBV29-1 and TRBJ1-2; tentatively, D is TRBD1 (5 bases). CDR3 length equals 13 residues. The V end was cut by 4 bases, the J end by 3 bases, with 12 bases between. Germline lookup yields CDR1 SQVTM and CDR2 ANQGSEA. The CDR3 DNA reads TGCAGCGTTGCTAGGGGTCTTGACTATGGCTACACCTTC. It yields the protein CSVARGLDYGYTF.

V and J are TRBV7-2 and TRBJ2-1; 11 positions match TRBD2. Unmatched junction bases numbered 5, after V lost 1 base and J lost 6 bases. This CDR3 comprises 16 residues. CDR1 is SGHTA and CDR2 is FQGNSA in the germline V gene. CDR3 sequence reads: CASSLELAGVGNEQFF. The CDR3 nucleotides read TGTGCCAGCAGCTTAGAACTAGCGGGAGTCGGCAATGAGCAGTTCTTC.

This chain links TRBV7-2 with TRBJ2-7; 14 bases are a match to TRBD2. Germline V CDR1 and CDR2: SGHTA, FQGNSA. This CDR3 has 17 residues. After removal of 6 bases from V and 6 bases from J, the junction contained 13 bases not matched to a gene. The DNA for the CDR3 is TGTGCCAGCAGTCGGACTAGCGGGAGGAGCGTAGCCGGCGAGCAGTACTTC. The encoded protein is CASSRTSGRSVAGEQYF. The entire variable domain, with the rest obtained from reference TRBV7-2 and TRBJ2-7, is as follows: GAGVSQSPSNKVTEKGKDVELRCDPISGHTALYWYRQSLGQGLEFLIYFQGNSAPDKSGLPSDRFSAERTGGSVSTLTIQRTQQEDSAVYLCASSRTSGRSVAGEQYFGPGTRLTVT.

In this sample, this clonotype turned up many times. The chain has TRBV2 and TRBJ2-7; 7 bases line up with TRBD1. The V and J ends lost 6 bases and 7 bases, in that order; junction bases with no gene match: 18. Per germline, CDR1 SNHLY and CDR2 FYNNEI. This CDR3 has 16 amino acids. The CDR3 nucleotides read TGTGCCAGCAGCGGACCACAGGGGCCGTATGGGGCGGAGCAGTACTTC. This codes for CASSGPQGPYGAEQYF.

The chain couples TRBV5-1 to TRBJ2-7, with D perhaps TRBD1 (6 bases). CDR1 SGHRS and CDR2 YFSETQ come from the germline V gene. V shed 2 bases and J shed 6 bases, with 9 bases lying between them. The CDR3 has 12 residues. The CDR3 nucleotides are TGCGCCAGCAGCTTTGCAGGGGCCGAGCAGTACTTC. The encoded protein is CASSFAGAEQYF.

This clonotype occurred a few times. The rearrangement joins TRBV9 to TRBJ2-1, with D possibly TRBD2 on 6 matching bases. V lost 0 bases and J lost 9, with 13 bases in between. The CDR3 is 14 residues long. Germline CDR1 reads SGDLS; CDR2 reads YYNGEE. The CDR3 loop is CASSVGLEWGEQFF. CDR3 DNA sequence: TGTGCCAGCAGCGTAGGACTAGAGTGGGGTGAGCAGTTCTTC.

The V call is TRBV4-2, the J call TRBJ2-4; TRBD1 matches at 8 bases. Looked up from germline, CDR1 is LGHNA and CDR2 is YNFKEQ. Germline trimming cut 1 base from V and 8 bases from J; bases unmatched to any gene: 10. This CDR3 contains 16 residues. CDR3 in amino acids: CASSQGKSGGRDIQYF. CDR3 bases: TGTGCCAGCAGCCAAGGAAAATCAGGGGGCCGGGACATTCAGTACTTC.

This clonotype has a count of ten or more. This chain connects TRBV20-1 to TRBJ2-7, with D hard to call. Trimming pared 3 bases from V and 2 bases from J, leaving 11 bases between. This CDR3 is 13 amino acids long. CDR1 and CDR2 (germline): DFQATT, SNEGSKA (reference sequence). The CDR3 bases are TGCAGTGCTAGGGTCCGTATCCCCTACGAGCAGTACTTC. Translation gives CSARVRIPYEQYF.

This clonotype was found a few times. The rearrangement uses TRBV7-2 and TRBJ1-1; D gene ambiguous. The germline gives CDR1 SGHTA, CDR2 FQGNSA. The V and J ends lost 5 bases and 1 base respectively, with 8 bases between them. The CDR3 covers 13 residues. The CDR3 DNA is TGTGCCAGCAGCGTACAGTGGAACACTGAAGCTTTCTTT. Translating it yields CASSVQWNTEAFF.

This clonotype was seen ten or more times. The V gene is TRBV12-3 or TRBV12-4, the J gene TRBJ2-3; 7 bases are a match to TRBD2. CDR3 size: 16 residues. The trim removed 3 bases at V and 1 base at J, leaving 7 bases unmatched. CDR3 coding DNA: TGTGCCAGCAGTTTTGGGCGGGAGTGGGGCACAGATACGCAGTATTTT. Translation gives CASSFGREWGTDTQYF.